This note documents a single TCR beta chain sequence. CDR3 size: 12 residues. Germline V gives CDR1 LNHDA, CDR2 SQIVND (reference sequence). V was clipped by 3 bases and J by 3 bases, with 5 bases between them. These data belong to a study of T-cell memory formation after mild COVID-19. A single record per CDR3 protein comes from TCRdb applying MiXCR to the 5' RACE reads. Here the sample spans some 280,000 distinct CDR3 sequences, roughly 15% being singletons. This receptor was identified in a man younger than 35 who had mild COVID-19 (a few samples of this study predate the infection). Cell type and time point are not known. The chain is built from TRBV19 and TRBJ1-2; the D is unclear. Sequenced material: PBMCs or a T cell subset sorted from them (not recorded which). The CDR3 reads CASSIIDYGYTF. The DNA of the CDR3 is TGTGCCAGTAGTATTATAGACTATGGCTACACCTTC.